The 24 T cell receptor beta chains below come from one sample, sequenced in a study of T cells after yellow fever vaccination. A single record per CDR3 protein comes from TCRdb applying MiXCR to the 5' RACE reads. The profile shows around 600,000 distinct CDR3 sequences, around 12% of them singletons. Here the sequenced sample was PBMCs, taken on the day of the yellow fever booster vaccination. All receptors derive from a man aged 25-40 years who received the YFV17D yellow fever vaccine.

CDR3 sequence reads: CASSEELGGSTEAFF. DNA for the CDR3: TGTGCCAGCAGTGAAGAGTTGGGAGGGAGCACTGAAGCTTTCTTT. The chain couples TRBV2 to TRBJ1-1; D unclear. Trimming stripped 1 base from V and 4 bases from J, with 13 bases between. The CDR3 loop spans 15 amino acids. Per the germline V gene, CDR1 is SNHLY and CDR2 is FYNNEI.

This rearrangement joins TRBV7-6 to TRBJ2-1; D is possibly TRBD1 or TRBD2 (6 bases each). The germline V gene has CDR1 SGHVS and CDR2 FNYEAQ. The CDR3 extends over 13 amino acids. Trimming took off 1 base at V and 8 bases at J, with 9 bases between the two ends. CDR3 sequence: CASSLVGGHEQFF. The CDR3 DNA is TGTGCCAGCAGCTTAGTGGGGGGCCATGAGCAGTTCTTC.

The genes are TRBV29-1 and TRBJ2-2; D call uncertain. Germline-derived CDR1 and CDR2 are SQVTM and ANQGSEA. V was clipped by 6 bases and J by 7 bases, with 9 bases between them. The CDR3 extends over 11 amino acids. CDR3 nucleotide sequence: TGCAGCGTAGTTGGGTTCGGGGAGCTGTTTTTT. Translation gives CSVVGFGELFF.

This clonotype was counted a few times. This chain uses TRBV28 with TRBJ2-1; 7 bases map to TRBD2. Germline V CDR1 and CDR2: MDHEN, SYDVKM. V gave up 11 bases and J gave up 8 bases; unmatched junction bases: 9. The CDR3 covers 12 residues. The CDR3 sequence: CAAERGGHEQFF. The CDR3 bases are TGTGCCGCAGAGCGGGGAGGGCATGAGCAGTTCTTC.

This clonotype was counted a few times. The chain has TRBV4-3 and TRBJ2-1, with 12 bases matching TRBD2. The V and J ends lost 4 bases and 7 bases, in that order; junction bases with no gene match: 11. Germline V gene data show CDR1 as LGHNA and CDR2 as YSLEER. The CDR3 contains 17 residues. The chain's CDR3 is CASSLTTTSGSLNEQFF. CDR3 nucleotides: TGCGCCAGCAGCCTTACTACGACTAGCGGGAGTCTGAATGAGCAGTTCTTC.

The rearrangement joins TRBV29-1 to TRBJ2-5; tentatively, D is TRBD1 (7 bases). The CDR3 has 14 amino acids. Trimming stripped 6 bases from V and 5 bases from J, with 19 bases between. CDR1 SQVTM and CDR2 ANQGSEA come from the germline V gene. CDR3 amino acids: CSVGGKGGGETQYF. Here the CDR3 DNA reads TGCAGCGTGGGAGGTAAAGGGGGCGGTGAGACCCAGTACTTC.

There are a few counts of this clonotype. V gene TRBV6-1 combines with J gene TRBJ1-5; 9 positions agree with TRBD1. The CDR3 loop spans 15 amino acids. Trimming took 8 bases from V and 5 from J; bases not matched to a gene: 10. Germline CDR1 reads MNHNS; CDR2 reads SASEGT. In DNA, the CDR3 is TGTGCCAGCCGCCCACGGGACAGGGTCGATCAGCCCCAGCATTTT. It encodes CASRPRDRVDQPQHF.

This clonotype showed up many times. The chain links TRBV4-3 to TRBJ2-3, with 9 bases fitting TRBD1. This CDR3 contains 18 residues. V shed 3 bases, J shed 7 bases, and the junction held 17 bases outside the gene matches. Germline assignment: CDR1 LGHNA and CDR2 YSLEER. CDR3 DNA sequence: TGCGCCAGCAGCCAGCTTCCACCGGGACAGGGAGTGGGTAATACGCAGTATTTT. Protein sequence: CASSQLPPGQGVGNTQYF.

The V call is TRBV6-1, the J call TRBJ1-2; the D gene is possibly TRBD1 (6 bases). Germline CDR1 is MNHNS and CDR2 is SASEGT. The V end lost 6 bases, the J end lost 0 bases, and 11 bases lay between the germline ends. CDR3 length: 14 residues. The CDR3 here is CASSSTGTNYGYTF. CDR3 coding DNA: TGTGCCAGCAGCTCGACAGGAACTAACTATGGCTACACCTTC.

CDR3 sequence reads: CASSRRGGGTGELFF. In nucleotides, the CDR3 is TGTGCCAGCAGCCGAAGGGGGGGTGGTACCGGGGAGCTGTTTTTT. The chain employs TRBV7-3 and TRBJ2-2, with TRBD2 as a possible D gene (7 bases). Trimming shortened V by 5 bases and J by 5 bases, and 15 bases separated the two germline ends. This CDR3 region has 15 residues. Per the germline V gene, CDR1 is SGHTA and CDR2 is FQGTGA.

The chain couples TRBV20-1 to TRBJ1-5; a weak D match, TRBD1 (5 bases). This CDR3 is 16 amino acids long. V lost 4 bases, J lost 7 bases, and 23 bases lay in between. Germline values: CDR1 DFQATT, CDR2 SNEGSKA (reference sequence). The CDR3 DNA reads TGCAGTGCTACACACCCCGGGCAGGGAGTGCGGCAGCCCCAGCATTTT. It yields the protein CSATHPGQGVRQPQHF.

The chain carries TRBV7-3 and TRBJ2-1; 8 bases map to TRBD2. Germline assignment: CDR1 SGHTA and CDR2 FQGTGA. The CDR3 totals 13 residues. V lost 0 bases to trimming and J lost 13 bases; unmatched junction nucleotides: 5. CDR3 region: CASSLTASGPQFF. The DNA of the CDR3 is TGTGCCAGCAGCTTAACGGCTAGCGGGCCACAGTTCTTC.

This clonotype was counted between two and nine times. This chain connects TRBV3-1 to TRBJ2-7; the D is unclear. Looked up from germline, CDR1 is LGHDT and CDR2 is YNNKEL (reference sequence). The germline V and J ends were trimmed by 2 bases and 3 bases, with 5 bases remaining between them. This CDR3 is built from 12 residues. DNA for the CDR3: TGTGCCAGCAGCCAATCCCTCTACGAGCAGTACTTC. Translation: CASSQSLYEQYF.

The table lists this clonotype with a few counts. V usage is TRBV24-1 and J usage is TRBJ2-3; 10 bases line up with TRBD1. Germline loops: CDR1 KGHDR, CDR2 SFDVKD. The CDR3 runs to 17 residues. J lost 2 bases, V lost 5 bases, and 9 bases had no gene match. CDR3 sequence (DNA): TGTGCCACCAGTGTAATCTCGGGGACAGGGGACACAGATACGCAGTATTTT. This codes for CATSVISGTGDTDTQYF.

The rearrangement uses TRBV5-4 and TRBJ2-5, with unresolved D. Germline assignment: CDR1 SGHNT and CDR2 YYREEE (reference sequence). This CDR3 is built from 14 residues. V lost 4 bases, J lost 7 bases, and 17 bases lay in between. CDR3 sequence reads: CASSLPDGVGTQYF. The CDR3 region has the DNA TGTGCCAGCAGCCTGCCCGACGGCGTAGGGACCCAGTACTTC.

This clonotype was counted between two and nine times. The rearrangement joins TRBV28 to TRBJ1-5; 7 bases fit TRBD1. This CDR3 is built from 13 residues. With 7 bases clipped from V and 5 bases from J, the junction kept 5 bases outside the gene matches. Germline CDR1 reads MDHEN; CDR2 reads SYDVKM. The DNA of the CDR3 is TGTGCCAGCAACAAAGGGGGCGATCAGCCCCAGCATTTT. It specifies CASNKGGDQPQHF.

This clonotype was seen a handful of times. In nucleotides, the CDR3 is TGTGCCAGCAGTTATACTAGCGGGAGGTCCCTGAGCTCCTACAATGAGCAGTTCTTC. It specifies CASSYTSGRSLSSYNEQFF. This sequence joins TRBV6-2 or TRBV6-3 and TRBJ2-1, with 12 bases that match TRBD2. CDR1 is MNHEY, CDR2 SVGEGT, per germline. J gave up 0 bases and V 3 bases, and 9 bases lay outside the gene matches. This CDR3 contains 19 residues.

The sample holds a few counts of this clonotype. The chain's CDR3 is CASSLQALQVYGYTF. CDR3 coding DNA: TGTGCCAGCAGCTTACAGGCCTTACAGGTCTATGGCTACACCTTC. V and J are TRBV5-5 and TRBJ1-2; TRBD1 is a possible D gene (5 bases). The V and J ends lost 2 bases and 4 bases respectively, with 15 bases between them. This CDR3 contains 15 residues. Germline V gene data show CDR1 as SGHKS and CDR2 as YYEKEE (reference sequence).

This clonotype was observed a handful of times. The chain uses TRBV3-1 and TRBJ1-5; D gene uncertain. The CDR3 length is 15 residues. CDR1 is LGHDT, CDR2 YNNKEL, per germline (reference sequence). The V gene lost 0 bases and the J gene lost 6 bases, with 12 bases spanning the gap. The CDR3 coding sequence is TGTGCCAGCAGCCAAGATTTTCGACGGGGTCAGCCCCAGCATTTT. This encodes CASSQDFRRGQPQHF.

This chain links TRBV3-1 with TRBJ2-3; D not resolved. V was clipped by 1 base and J by 6 bases, with 8 bases between them. This CDR3 has 13 amino acids. Germline V CDR1 and CDR2: LGHDT, YNNKEL (reference sequence). CDR3 nucleotide sequence: TGTGCCAGCAGCCAAGGTCGGGTTGATACGCAGTATTTT. This sequence encodes CASSQGRVDTQYF.

The CDR3 loop reads CASSSRRAGVSDTQYF. The CDR3 DNA sequence: TGTGCCAGCAGCTCGCGAAGAGCGGGAGTATCGGATACGCAGTATTTT. The chain recombines TRBV3-1 with TRBJ2-3; 8 positions agree with TRBD2. CDR3 size: 16 residues. Germline V gene lookup returns CDR1 LGHDT and CDR2 YNNKEL (reference sequence). J gave up 6 bases and V 5 bases, and 13 bases lay outside the gene matches.

This clonotype was recorded a few times. The chain is built from TRBV12-3 or TRBV12-4 and TRBJ2-1, with 7 bases matching TRBD2. The V segment lost 8 bases and the J segment 0 bases; nucleotides outside the gene matches: 4. This CDR3 has 14 residues. In DNA, the CDR3 is TGTGCCAGCGTGAGACTAGCCTCCTACAATGAGCAGTTCTTC. Encoded protein: CASVRLASYNEQFF.

This chain uses TRBV20-1 with TRBJ1-5; perhaps TRBD1 as D (5 bases). V was clipped by 4 bases and J by 4 bases, with 20 bases between them. This CDR3 comprises 16 residues. CDR1 DFQATT and CDR2 SNEGSKA come from the germline V gene (reference sequence). CDR3 nucleotide sequence: TGCAGTGCTAATATAATCGGGGGACGAGTAAATCAGCCCCAGCATTTT. This translates into CSANIIGGRVNQPQHF.

The CDR3 DNA follows: TGTGCCACCGAACGGGCCTACGAGCAGTACTTC. Protein: CATERAYEQYF. V usage is TRBV6-5 and J usage is TRBJ2-7; D not resolved. CDR3 size: 11 residues. The ends were cut back, 10 bases at V and 2 bases at J, with 9 bases in the middle. Per germline, CDR1 MNHEY and CDR2 SVGAGI.